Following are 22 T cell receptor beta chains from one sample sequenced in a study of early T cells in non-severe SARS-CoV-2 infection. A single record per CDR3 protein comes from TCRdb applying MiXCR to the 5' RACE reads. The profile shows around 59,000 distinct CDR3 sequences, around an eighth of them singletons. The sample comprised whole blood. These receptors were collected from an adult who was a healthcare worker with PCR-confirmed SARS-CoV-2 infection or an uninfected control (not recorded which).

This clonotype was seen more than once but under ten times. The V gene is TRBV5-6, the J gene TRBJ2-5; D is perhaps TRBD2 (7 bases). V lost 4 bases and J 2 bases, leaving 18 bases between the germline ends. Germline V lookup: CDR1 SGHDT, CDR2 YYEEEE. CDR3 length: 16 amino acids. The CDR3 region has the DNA TGTGCCAGCAGCCCCTACCGGGGAGGGGGACAAGAGACCCAGTACTTC. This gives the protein CASSPYRGGGQETQYF.

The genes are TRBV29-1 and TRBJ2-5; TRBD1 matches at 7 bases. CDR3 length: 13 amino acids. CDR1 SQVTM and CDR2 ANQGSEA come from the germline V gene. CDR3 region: CSVNRGSRETQYF. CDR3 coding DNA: TGCAGTGTGAACAGGGGTTCTAGAGAGACCCAGTACTTC.

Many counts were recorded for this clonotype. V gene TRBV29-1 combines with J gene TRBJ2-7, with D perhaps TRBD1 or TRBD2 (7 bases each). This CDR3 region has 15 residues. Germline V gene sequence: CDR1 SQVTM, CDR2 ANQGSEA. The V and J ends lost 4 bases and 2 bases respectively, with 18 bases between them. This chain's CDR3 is CSVVGGETGPYEQYF. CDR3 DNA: TGCAGCGTTGTTGGGGGGGAGACAGGGCCCTACGAGCAGTACTTC.

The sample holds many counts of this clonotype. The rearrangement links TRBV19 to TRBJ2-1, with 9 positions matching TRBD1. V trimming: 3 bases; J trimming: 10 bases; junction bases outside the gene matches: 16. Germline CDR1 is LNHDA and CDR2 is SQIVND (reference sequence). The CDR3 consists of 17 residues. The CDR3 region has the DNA TGTGCCAGTAGTATTCCCCCCTCGGACAGGGGACAAATCGAGCAGTTCTTC. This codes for CASSIPPSDRGQIEQFF.

The CDR3 protein is CASSPTGSSYEQYF. The CDR3 DNA follows: TGTGCCAGCAGTCCGACAGGGAGCTCCTACGAGCAGTACTTC. The J gene is TRBJ2-7, the V gene TRBV6-5, with TRBD1 matching 7 bases. The CDR3 extends over 14 amino acids. CDR1 is MNHEY and CDR2 is SVGAGI in the germline V gene. The J segment lost 0 bases and the V segment lost 5 bases, leaving 4 bases of the junction unmatched.

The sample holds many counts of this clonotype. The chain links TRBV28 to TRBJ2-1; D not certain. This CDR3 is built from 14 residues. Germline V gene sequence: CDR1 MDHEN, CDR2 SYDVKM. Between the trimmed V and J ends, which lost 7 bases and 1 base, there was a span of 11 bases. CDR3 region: CASNLLGSYNEQFF. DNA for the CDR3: TGTGCCAGCAATCTTCTTGGGTCCTACAATGAGCAGTTCTTC. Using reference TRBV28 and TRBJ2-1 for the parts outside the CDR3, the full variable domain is DVKVTQSSRYLVKRTGEKVFLECVQDMDHENMFWYRQDPGLGLRLIYFSYDVKMKEKGDIPEGYSVSREKKERFSLILESASTNQTSMYLCASNLLGSYNEQFFGPGTRLTVL.

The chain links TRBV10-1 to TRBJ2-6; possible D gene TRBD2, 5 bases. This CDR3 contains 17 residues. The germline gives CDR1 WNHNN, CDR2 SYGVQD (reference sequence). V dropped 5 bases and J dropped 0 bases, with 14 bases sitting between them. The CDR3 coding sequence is TGCGCCAGCAGTTTGGGAGCCGTTTGCTCTGGGGCCAACGTCCTGACTTTC. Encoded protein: CASSLGAVCSGANVLTF.

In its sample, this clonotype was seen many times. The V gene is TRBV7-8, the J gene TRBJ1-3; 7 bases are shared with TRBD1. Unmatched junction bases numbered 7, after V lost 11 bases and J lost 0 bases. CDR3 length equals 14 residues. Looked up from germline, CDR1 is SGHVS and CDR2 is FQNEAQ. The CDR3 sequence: CASTAGGSGNTIYF. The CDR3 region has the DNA TGTGCCTCAACCGCAGGGGGCTCTGGAAACACCATATATTTT.

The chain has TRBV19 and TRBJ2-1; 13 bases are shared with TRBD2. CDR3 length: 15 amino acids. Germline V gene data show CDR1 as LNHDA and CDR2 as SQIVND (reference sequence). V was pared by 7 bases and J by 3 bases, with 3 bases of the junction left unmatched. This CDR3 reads CASTGLAGIYNEQFF. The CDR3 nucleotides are TGTGCCAGTACGGGACTAGCGGGAATCTACAATGAGCAGTTCTTC.

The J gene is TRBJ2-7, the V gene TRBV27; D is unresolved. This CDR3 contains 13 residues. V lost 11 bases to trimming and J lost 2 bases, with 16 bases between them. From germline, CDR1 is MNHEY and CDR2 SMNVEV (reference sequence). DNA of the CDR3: TGTGCCCCCCGGTTGGGCGGTCCCTACGAGCAGTACTTC. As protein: CAPRLGGPYEQYF.

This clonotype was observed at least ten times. The CDR3 region is CASSNPGQLFYGYTF. CDR3 DNA: TGTGCCAGTAGTAACCCGGGACAACTATTCTATGGCTACACCTTC. The chain is built from TRBV19 and TRBJ1-2; maybe TRBD1 (6 bases). The germline V and J ends were trimmed by 4 bases and 4 bases, with 16 bases remaining between them. The V gene's germline CDR1 is LNHDA and CDR2 SQIVND (reference sequence). The CDR3 has 15 residues.

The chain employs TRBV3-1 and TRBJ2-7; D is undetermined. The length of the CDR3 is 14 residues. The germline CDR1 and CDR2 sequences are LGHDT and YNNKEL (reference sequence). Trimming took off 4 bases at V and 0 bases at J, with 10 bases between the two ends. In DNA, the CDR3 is TGTGCCAGCAGCCCCGACCCTCACTCCTACGAGCAGTACTTC. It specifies CASSPDPHSYEQYF.

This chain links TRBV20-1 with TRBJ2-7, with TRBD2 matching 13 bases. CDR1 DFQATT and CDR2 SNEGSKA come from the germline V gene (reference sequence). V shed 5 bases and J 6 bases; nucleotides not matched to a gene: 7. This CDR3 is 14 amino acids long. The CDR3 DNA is TGCAGTGCTTGGGGACTAGCGGGATCTAGCGAGCAGTACTTC. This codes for CSAWGLAGSSEQYF.

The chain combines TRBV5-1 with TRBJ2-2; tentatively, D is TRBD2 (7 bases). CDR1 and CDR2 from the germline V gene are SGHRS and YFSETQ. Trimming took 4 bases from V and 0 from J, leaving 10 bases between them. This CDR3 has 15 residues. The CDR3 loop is CASSSGTTNTGELFF. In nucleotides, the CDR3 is TGCGCCAGCAGCAGCGGGACAACGAACACCGGGGAGCTGTTTTTT.

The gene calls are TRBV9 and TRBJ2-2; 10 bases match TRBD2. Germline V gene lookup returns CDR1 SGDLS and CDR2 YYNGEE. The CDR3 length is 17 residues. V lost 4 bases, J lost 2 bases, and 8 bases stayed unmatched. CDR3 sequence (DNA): TGTGCCAGCAGCTTCCAGAGACTAGCGGGTAACACCGGGGAGCTGTTTTTT. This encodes CASSFQRLAGNTGELFF.

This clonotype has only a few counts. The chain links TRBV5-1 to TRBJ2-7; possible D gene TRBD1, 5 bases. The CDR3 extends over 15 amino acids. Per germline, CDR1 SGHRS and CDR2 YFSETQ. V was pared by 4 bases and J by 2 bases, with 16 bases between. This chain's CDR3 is CASSPTAPGPYEQYF. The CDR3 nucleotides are TGCGCCAGCAGCCCGACAGCTCCCGGGCCCTACGAGCAGTACTTC.

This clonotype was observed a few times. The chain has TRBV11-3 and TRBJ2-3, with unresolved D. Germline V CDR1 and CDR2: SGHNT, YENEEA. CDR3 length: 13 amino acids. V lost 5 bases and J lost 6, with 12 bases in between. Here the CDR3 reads CASSPSLVDTQYF. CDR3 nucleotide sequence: TGTGCCAGCAGCCCTTCTCTTGTGGATACGCAGTATTTT. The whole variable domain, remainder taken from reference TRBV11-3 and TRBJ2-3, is EAGVVQSPRYKIIEKKQPVAFWCNPISGHNTLYWYLQNLGQGPELLIRYENEEAVDDSQLPKDRFSAERLKGVDSTLKIQPAELGDSAVYLCASSPSLVDTQYFGPGTRLTVL.

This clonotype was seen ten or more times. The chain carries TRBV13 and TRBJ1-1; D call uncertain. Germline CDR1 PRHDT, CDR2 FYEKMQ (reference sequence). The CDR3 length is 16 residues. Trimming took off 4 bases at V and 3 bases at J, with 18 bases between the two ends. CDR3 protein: CASSSSLEGGDTEAFF. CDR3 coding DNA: TGTGCCAGCAGCTCCTCCCTTGAGGGTGGGGACACTGAAGCTTTCTTT.

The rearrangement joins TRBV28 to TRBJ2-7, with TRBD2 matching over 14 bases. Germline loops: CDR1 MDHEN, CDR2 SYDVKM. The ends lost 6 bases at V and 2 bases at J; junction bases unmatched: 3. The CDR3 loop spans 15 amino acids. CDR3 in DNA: TGTGCCAGCAGGACGACTAGCGGGAGGGCCTACGAGCAGTACTTC. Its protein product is CASRTTSGRAYEQYF.

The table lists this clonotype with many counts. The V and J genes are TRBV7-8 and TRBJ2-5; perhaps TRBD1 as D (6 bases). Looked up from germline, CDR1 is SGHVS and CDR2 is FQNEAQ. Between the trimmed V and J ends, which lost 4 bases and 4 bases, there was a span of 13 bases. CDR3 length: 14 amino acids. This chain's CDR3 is CASSSLTGLETQYF. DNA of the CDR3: TGTGCCAGCAGCTCCTTGACAGGACTAGAGACCCAGTACTTC.

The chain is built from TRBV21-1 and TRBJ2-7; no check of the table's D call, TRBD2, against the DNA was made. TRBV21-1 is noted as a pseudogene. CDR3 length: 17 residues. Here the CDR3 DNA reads TGTGCCAGCAGCAAAGTCCCGCGGGCGGGGACTTCCTACGAGCAGTACTTC. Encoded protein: CASSKVPRAGTSYEQYF.

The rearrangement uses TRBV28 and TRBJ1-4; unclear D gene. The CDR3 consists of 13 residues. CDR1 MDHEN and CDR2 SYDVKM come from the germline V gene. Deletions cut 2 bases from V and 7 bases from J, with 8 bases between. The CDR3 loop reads CASSLRLSEKLFF. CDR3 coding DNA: TGTGCCAGCAGTTTACGTTTATCTGAAAAACTGTTTTTT.